This TCR beta chain was retrieved from a study of cytomegalovirus exposure and HLA in healthy donors. Findings and caveats of the study: A cluster of highly shared sequence variants was likely a sequencing artifact. An Asian-associated ancestry cluster reportedly showed fewer N-insertions than the approximately 670-donor mean in a later analysis.

V gave up 9 bases and J gave up 0 bases, with 18 bases separating them. This CDR3 is 17 amino acids long. The germline gives CDR1 LNHDA, CDR2 SQIVND (reference sequence). The study ran its PCR with 60 Vbeta and 13 Jbeta primers. Profiled with immunoSEQ multiplex PCR; TCRdb holds only in-frame clones, not every one. The table for this sample gives 45,000 to 50,000 clones. Regarding this clone: The antigen is unknown.

This chain uses TRBV19 with TRBJ2-6, with D perhaps TRBD2 (6 bases). This TCR was recovered from a male donor in good health and CMV-seronegative. Sequencing was carried out using PBMCs. CDR3 residues: CASVSGTGGSGANVLTF. Here the CDR3 DNA reads TGTGCCAGCGTCTCGGGCACCGGGGGCTCTGGGGCCAACGTCCTGACTTTC.